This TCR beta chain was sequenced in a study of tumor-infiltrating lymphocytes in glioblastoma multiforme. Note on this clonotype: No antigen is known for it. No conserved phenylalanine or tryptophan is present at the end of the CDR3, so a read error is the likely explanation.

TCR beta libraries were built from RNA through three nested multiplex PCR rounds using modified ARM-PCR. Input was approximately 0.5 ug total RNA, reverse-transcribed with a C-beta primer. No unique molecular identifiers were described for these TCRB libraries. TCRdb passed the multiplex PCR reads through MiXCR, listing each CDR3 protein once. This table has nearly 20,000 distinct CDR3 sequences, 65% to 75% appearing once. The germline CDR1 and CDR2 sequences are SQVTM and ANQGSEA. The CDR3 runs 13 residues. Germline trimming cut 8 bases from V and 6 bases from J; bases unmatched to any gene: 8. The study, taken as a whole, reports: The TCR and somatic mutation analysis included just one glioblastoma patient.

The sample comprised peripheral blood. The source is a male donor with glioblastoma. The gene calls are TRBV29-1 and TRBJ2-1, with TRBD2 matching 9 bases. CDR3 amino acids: CSITGLASNEQFL. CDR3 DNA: TGCAGCATTACCGGACTAGCGTCCAATGAGCAGTTCTTA.